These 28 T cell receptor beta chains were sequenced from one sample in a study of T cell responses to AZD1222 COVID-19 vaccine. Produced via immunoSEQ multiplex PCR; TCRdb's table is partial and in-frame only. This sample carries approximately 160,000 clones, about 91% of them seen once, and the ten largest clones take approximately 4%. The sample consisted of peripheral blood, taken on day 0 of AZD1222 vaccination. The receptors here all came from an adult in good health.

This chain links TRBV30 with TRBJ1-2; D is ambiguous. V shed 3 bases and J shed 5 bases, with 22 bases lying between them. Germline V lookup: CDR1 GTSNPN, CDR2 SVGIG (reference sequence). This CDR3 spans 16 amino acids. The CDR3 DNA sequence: TGTGCCTGGAGGCGACTTATAGGGATGTTGTGGTATGGCTACACCTTC. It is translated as CAWRRLIGMLWYGYTF.

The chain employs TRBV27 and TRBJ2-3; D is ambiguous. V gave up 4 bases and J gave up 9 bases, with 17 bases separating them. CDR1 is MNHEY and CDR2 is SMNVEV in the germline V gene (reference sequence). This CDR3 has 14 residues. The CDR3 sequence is CASSSLGILLTQYF. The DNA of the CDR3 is TGTGCCAGCAGTTCGTTGGGAATCCTCCTGACGCAGTATTTT.

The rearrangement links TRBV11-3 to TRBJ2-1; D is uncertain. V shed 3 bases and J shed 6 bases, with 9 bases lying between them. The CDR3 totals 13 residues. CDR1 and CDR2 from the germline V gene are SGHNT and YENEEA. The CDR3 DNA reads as TGTGCCAGCAGCTTCTCTACTGGCAATGAGCAGTTCTTC. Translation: CASSFSTGNEQFF.

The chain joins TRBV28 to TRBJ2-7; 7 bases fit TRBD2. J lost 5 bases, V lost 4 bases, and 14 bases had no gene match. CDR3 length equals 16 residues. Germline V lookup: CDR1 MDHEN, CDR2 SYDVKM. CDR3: CASSSFRGSIHHEQYF. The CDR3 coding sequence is TGTGCCAGCAGTTCGTTCCGCGGGAGCATCCACCACGAGCAGTACTTC.

CDR3 DNA: TGTGCCAGCTCGAGGGACAGGGTCGTCTACACCTTC. Its translation is CASSRDRVVYTF. V and J are TRBV27 and TRBJ1-2; TRBD1 aligns across 9 bases. The CDR3 loop spans 12 amino acids. The V and J ends lost 8 bases and 10 bases, in that order; junction bases with no gene match: 8. Germline values: CDR1 MNHEY, CDR2 SMNVEV (reference sequence).

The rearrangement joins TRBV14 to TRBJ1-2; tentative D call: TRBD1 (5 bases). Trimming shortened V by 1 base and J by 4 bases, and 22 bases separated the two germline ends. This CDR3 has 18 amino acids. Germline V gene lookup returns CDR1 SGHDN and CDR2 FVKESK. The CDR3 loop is CASSQVSGTRTGLYGYTF. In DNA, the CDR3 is TGTGCCAGCAGCCAAGTGAGTGGGACCCGGACGGGACTCTATGGCTACACCTTC.

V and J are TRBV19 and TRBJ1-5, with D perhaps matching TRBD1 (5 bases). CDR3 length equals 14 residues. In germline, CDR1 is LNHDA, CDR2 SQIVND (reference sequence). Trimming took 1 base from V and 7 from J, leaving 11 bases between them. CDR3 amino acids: CASSIVREGQPQHF. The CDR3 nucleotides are TGTGCCAGTAGTATAGTCCGGGAGGGGCAGCCCCAGCATTTT. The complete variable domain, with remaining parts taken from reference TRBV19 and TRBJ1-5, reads DGGITQSPKYLFRKEGQNVTLSCEQNLNHDAMYWYRQDPGQGLRLIYYSQIVNDFQKGDIAEGYSVSREKKESFPLTVTSAQKNPTAFYLCASSIVREGQPQHFGDGTRLSIL.

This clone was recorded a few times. CDR3 residues: CASIGRGNTEAFF. CDR3 coding DNA: TGTGCCAGCATAGGTCGGGGGAACACTGAAGCTTTCTTT. The chain links TRBV6-5 to TRBJ1-1; no firm D call. This CDR3 is 13 amino acids long. CDR1 MNHEY and CDR2 SVGAGI come from the germline V gene. With 7 bases removed from V and 1 base from J, the gap between germline ends came to 10 bases.

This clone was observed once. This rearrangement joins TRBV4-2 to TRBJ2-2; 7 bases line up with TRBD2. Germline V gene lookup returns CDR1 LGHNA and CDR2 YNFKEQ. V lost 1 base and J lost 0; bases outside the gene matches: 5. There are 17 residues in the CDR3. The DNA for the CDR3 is TGTGCCAGCAGCCAAGGGCTAGCGGCCGCGAACACCGGGGAGCTGTTTTTT. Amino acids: CASSQGLAAANTGELFF.

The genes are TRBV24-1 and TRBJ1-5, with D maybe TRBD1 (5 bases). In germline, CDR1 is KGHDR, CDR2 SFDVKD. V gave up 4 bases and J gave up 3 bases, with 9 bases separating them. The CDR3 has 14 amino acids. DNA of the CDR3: TGTGCCACCAGTGAACGACAGTACAATCAGCCCCAGCATTTT. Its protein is CATSERQYNQPQHF.

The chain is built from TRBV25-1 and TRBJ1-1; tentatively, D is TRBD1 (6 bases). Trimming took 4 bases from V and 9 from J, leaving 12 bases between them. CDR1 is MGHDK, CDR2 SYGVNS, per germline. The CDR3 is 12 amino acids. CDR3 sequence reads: CASSGRTGKAFF. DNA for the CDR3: TGTGCCAGCAGTGGGCGAACAGGGAAAGCTTTCTTT.

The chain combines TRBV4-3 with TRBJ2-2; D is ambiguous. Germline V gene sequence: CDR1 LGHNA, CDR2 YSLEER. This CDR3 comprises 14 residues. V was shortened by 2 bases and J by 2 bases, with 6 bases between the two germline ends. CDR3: CASSQSSNTGELFF. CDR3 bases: TGCGCCAGCAGCCAATCTTCCAACACCGGGGAGCTGTTTTTT.

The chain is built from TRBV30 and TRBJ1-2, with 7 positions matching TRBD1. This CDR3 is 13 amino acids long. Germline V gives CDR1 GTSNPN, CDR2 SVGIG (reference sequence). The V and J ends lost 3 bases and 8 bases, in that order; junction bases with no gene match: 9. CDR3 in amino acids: CAWSDHRGGGYTF. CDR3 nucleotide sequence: TGTGCCTGGAGCGATCACAGGGGTGGCGGCTACACCTTC. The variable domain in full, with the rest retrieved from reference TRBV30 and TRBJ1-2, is SQTIHQWPATLVQPVGSPLSLECTVEGTSNPNLYWYRQAAGRGLQLLFYSVGIGQISSEVPQNLSASRPQDRQFILSSKKLLLSDSGFYLCAWSDHRGGGYTFGSGTRLTVV.

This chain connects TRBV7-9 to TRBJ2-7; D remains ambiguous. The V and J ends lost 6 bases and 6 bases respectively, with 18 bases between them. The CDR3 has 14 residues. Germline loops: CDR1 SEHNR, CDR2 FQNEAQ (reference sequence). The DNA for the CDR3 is TGTGCCAGCAGACCGGACGGTGCCCCCATCGAGCAGTACTTC. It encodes CASRPDGAPIEQYF.

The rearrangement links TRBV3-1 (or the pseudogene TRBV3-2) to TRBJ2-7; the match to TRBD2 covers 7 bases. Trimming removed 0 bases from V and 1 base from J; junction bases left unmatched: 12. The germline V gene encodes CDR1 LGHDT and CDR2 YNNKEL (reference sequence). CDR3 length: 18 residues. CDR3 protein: CASSQDLLGGGNSYEQYF. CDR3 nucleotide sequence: TGTGCCAGCAGCCAAGACCTACTTGGGGGGGGAAATTCCTACGAGCAGTACTTC.

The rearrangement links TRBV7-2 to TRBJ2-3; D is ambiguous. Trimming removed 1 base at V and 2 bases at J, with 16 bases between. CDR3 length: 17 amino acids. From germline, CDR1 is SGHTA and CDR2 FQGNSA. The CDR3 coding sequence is TGTGCCAGCAGCTTAGAGGGCTATGGGTTAACCACAGATACGCAGTATTTT. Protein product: CASSLEGYGLTTDTQYF.

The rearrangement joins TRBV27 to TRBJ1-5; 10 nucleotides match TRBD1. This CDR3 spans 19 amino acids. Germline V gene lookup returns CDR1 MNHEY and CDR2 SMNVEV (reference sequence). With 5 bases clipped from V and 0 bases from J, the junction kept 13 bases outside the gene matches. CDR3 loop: CASSPYPWTGGVSNQPQHF. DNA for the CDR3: TGTGCCAGCAGTCCCTACCCCTGGACAGGGGGGGTTAGCAATCAGCCCCAGCATTTT.

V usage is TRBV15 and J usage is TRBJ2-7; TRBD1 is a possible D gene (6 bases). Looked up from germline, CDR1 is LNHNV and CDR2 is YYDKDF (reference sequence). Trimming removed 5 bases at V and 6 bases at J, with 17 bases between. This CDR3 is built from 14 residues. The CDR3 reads CATSGGSGRSEQYF. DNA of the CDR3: TGTGCCACCAGCGGGGGCAGCGGCAGGTCCGAGCAGTACTTC.

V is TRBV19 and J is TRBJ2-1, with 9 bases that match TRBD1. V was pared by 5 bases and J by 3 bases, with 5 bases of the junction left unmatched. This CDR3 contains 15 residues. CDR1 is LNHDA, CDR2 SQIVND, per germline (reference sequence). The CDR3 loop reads CASSPTGGSYNEQFF. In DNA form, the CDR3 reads TGTGCCAGTAGTCCAACAGGGGGCAGCTACAATGAGCAGTTCTTC.

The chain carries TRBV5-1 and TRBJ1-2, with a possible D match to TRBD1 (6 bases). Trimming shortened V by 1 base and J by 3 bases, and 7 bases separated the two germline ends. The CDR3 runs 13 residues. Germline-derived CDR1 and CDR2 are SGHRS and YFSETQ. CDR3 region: CASSLNRDYGYTF. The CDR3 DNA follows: TGCGCCAGCAGCTTGAACAGGGACTATGGCTACACCTTC.

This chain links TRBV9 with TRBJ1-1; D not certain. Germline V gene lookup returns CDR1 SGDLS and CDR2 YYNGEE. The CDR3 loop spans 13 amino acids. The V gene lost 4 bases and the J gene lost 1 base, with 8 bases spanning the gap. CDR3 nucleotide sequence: TGTGCCAGCAGCACGCGGGGGAACACTGAAGCTTTCTTT. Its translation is CASSTRGNTEAFF. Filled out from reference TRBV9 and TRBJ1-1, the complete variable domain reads DSGVTQTPKHLITATGQRVTLRCSPRSGDLSVYWYQQSLDQGLQFLIQYYNGEERAKGNILERFSAQQFPDLHSELNLSSLELGDSALYFCASSTRGNTEAFFGQGTRLTVV.

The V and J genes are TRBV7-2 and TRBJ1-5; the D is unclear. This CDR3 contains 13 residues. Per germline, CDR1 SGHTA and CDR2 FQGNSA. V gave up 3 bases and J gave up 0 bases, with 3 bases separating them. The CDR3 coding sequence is TGTGCCAGCAGCTTCGGTAGCAATCAGCCCCAGCATTTT. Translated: CASSFGSNQPQHF.

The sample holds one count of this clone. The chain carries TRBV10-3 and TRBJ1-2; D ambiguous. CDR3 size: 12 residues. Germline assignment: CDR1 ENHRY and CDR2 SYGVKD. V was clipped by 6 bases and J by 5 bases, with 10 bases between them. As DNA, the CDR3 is TGTGCCATCAGCCTAACGGAATATGGCTACACCTTC. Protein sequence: CAISLTEYGYTF.

CDR3 sequence reads: CASSVSGGFSYEQYF. The DNA of the CDR3 is TGTGCCAGCAGCGTATCTGGGGGCTTCTCCTACGAGCAGTACTTC. This chain joins TRBV9 and TRBJ2-7; the D gene is possibly TRBD1 (6 bases). The germline V and J ends were trimmed by 1 base and 0 bases, with 11 bases remaining between them. CDR1 is SGDLS and CDR2 is YYNGEE in the germline V gene. The CDR3 runs to 15 residues.

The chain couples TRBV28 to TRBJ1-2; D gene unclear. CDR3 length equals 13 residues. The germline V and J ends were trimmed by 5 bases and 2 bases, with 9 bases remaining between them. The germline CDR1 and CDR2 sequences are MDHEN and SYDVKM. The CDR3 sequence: CASSPGLNYGYTF. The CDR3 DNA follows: TGTGCCAGCAGTCCCGGGCTCAACTATGGCTACACCTTC.

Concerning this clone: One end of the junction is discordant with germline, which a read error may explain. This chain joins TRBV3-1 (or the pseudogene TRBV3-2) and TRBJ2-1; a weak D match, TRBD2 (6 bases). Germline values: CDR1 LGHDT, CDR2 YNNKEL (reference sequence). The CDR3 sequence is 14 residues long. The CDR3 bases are TGTGCCAGCAGCCCCCGGGACTCCAACAATGAGCAGTTCTTC. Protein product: CASSPRDSNNEQFF.

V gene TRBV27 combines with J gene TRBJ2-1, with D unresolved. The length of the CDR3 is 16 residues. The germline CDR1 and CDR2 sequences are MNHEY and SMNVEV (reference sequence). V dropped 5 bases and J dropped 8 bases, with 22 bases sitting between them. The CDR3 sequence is CASSAPPSAFLDEQFF. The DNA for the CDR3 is TGTGCCAGCAGTGCCCCCCCGTCCGCTTTTCTGGATGAGCAGTTCTTC.

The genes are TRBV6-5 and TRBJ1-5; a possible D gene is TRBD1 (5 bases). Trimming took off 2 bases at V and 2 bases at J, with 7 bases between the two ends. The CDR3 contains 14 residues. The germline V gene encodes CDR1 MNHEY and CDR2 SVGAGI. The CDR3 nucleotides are TGTGCCAGCAGTTACAGGGGCGGCAATCAGCCCCAGCATTTT. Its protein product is CASSYRGGNQPQHF.